Presented here are 10 T cell receptor beta chains from one specimen sequenced in a study of tumor-infiltrating lymphocytes in primary liver carcinoma. Co-extraction of RNA and DNA was performed on 20-30 mg of unsorted bulk tissue. The researchers produced TCR beta cDNA from about 510 ng total RNA with a constant-region primer. Employing slightly modified ARM-PCR, three nested multiplex PCR rounds were run, and these gave rise to the TCR beta libraries. The first two PCR rounds used TRBV1-TRBV30 primers with a Cbeta primer, around 10 cycles each. One entry per CDR3 protein results from TCRdb running MiXCR on the multiplex PCR reads. The sample consists of 80,000 or so distinct CDR3 sequences, roughly 71% of them appearing once. The sequenced sample was tumor-adjacent normal liver tissue. All receptors derive from a man aged 35 to 55 with primary liver carcinoma and hepatitis B virus infection.

About this clonotype: A much larger clone differs by one base, so this may be a read error. V and J are TRBV5-1 and TRBJ1-2; perhaps TRBD1 as D (5 bases). V gave up 3 bases and J gave up 5 bases, with 8 bases separating them. The CDR3 extends over 12 amino acids. Per the germline V gene, CDR1 is SGHRS and CDR2 is YFSETQ. The CDR3 spells CASSSRQYGYTF. Written as DNA, the CDR3 is TGCGCCAGCAGCTCTAGACAGTATGGCTACACCTTC.

This rearrangement joins TRBV29-1 to TRBJ2-1; 13 nucleotides line up with TRBD2. J was trimmed by 9 bases and V by 7 bases; bases with no gene match: 9. In germline, CDR1 is SQVTM, CDR2 ANQGSEA. This CDR3 contains 14 residues. CDR3 sequence reads: CSGQGLAGVGEQFF. The CDR3 DNA sequence: TGCAGCGGGCAAGGACTAGCGGGAGTAGGTGAGCAGTTCTTC.

Details on this clonotype: An end of the junction does not agree with germline; a read error may underlie this. The V and J genes are TRBV11-2 and TRBJ2-7; D remains unclear. The CDR3 has 13 residues. Germline V gives CDR1 SGHAT, CDR2 FQNNGV. The CDR3 nucleotides are TGTGCCGGCAGCGCATCGGTAACCTACGAGCAGTACTTC. It specifies CAGSASVTYEQYF. The variable domain in full, completed from reference TRBV11-2 and TRBJ2-7, reads EAGVAQSPRYKIIEKRQSVAFWCNPISGHATLYWYQQILGQGPKLLIQFQNNGVVDDSQLPKDRFSAERLKGVDSTLKIQPAKLEDSAVYLCAGSASVTYEQYFGPGTRLTVT.

Concerning this clonotype: No conserved phenylalanine or tryptophan is present at the end of the CDR3, so a read error is the likely explanation. The DNA is left out, because the CDR3 cannot be placed on it with certainty; the CDR3 is given as TCRdb lists it. This chain connects TRBV5-1 to TRBJ1-4; the D call in the table, TRBD1, was not verified against the DNA. The germline V gene encodes CDR1 SGHRS and CDR2 YFSETQ. A total of 15 residues make up the CDR3, ends included. The chain's CDR3 is CASSRDRPTNEKLFC.

This clonotype was detected ten times or more. V is TRBV6-2 or TRBV6-3 and J is TRBJ2-2; 8 positions match TRBD1. Trimming at V came to 2 bases and at J to 1 base, leaving 6 bases not matched to a gene. The CDR3 spans 17 residues. Germline CDR1 and CDR2: MNHEY and SVGEGT. The CDR3 here is CASSYGTGTGNTGELFF. DNA of the CDR3: TGTGCCAGCAGTTACGGAACCGGGACAGGGAACACCGGGGAGCTGTTTTTT.

The chain carries TRBV12-3 or TRBV12-4 and TRBJ2-1, with D tentatively TRBD1 (6 bases). CDR3 length: 15 amino acids. The V end lost 5 bases, the J end lost 15 bases, and 26 bases lay between the germline ends. The CDR3 is CASSQGGASYNESFF. The DNA for the CDR3 is TGTGCCAGCAGTCAAGGGGGTGCTTCATACAATGAGTCGTTCTTC.

This clonotype was counted at least ten times. The rearrangement joins TRBV29-1 to TRBJ2-3, with 8 nucleotides matching TRBD1. This CDR3 is built from 13 residues. Trimming at V came to 7 bases and at J to 4 bases, leaving 7 bases not matched to a gene. From germline, CDR1 is SQVTM and CDR2 ANQGSEA. As DNA, the CDR3 is TGCAGCGGTACAGGGGGTAACGCAGATACGCAGTATTTT. This codes for CSGTGGNADTQYF.

This rearrangement joins TRBV29-1 to TRBJ2-2; 9 bases match TRBD1. The CDR3 runs 12 residues. Germline V gene sequence: CDR1 SQVTM, CDR2 ANQGSEA. CDR3: CSLGTGSGELFF. CDR3 coding DNA: TGCAGTCTAGGGACAGGGTCCGGGGAGCTGTTTTTT.

For this clonotype: The germline gene is not matched at one end of the junction; a read error may be the cause. The rearrangement joins TRBV6-1 to TRBJ2-3, with D possibly TRBD2 on 5 matching bases. This CDR3 spans 13 amino acids. CDR1 is MNHNS, CDR2 SASEGT, per germline. The CDR3 here is CTSTVGGTDTQYF. The CDR3, as DNA: TGTACCAGCACTGTCGGGGGCACAGATACGCAGTATTTT.

Notes on this clonotype: A read error is possible here, since a much larger clone lies one base away. The gene calls are TRBV24-1 and TRBJ2-7, with 8 bases that match TRBD1. This CDR3 is built from 15 residues. In germline, CDR1 is KGHDR, CDR2 SFDVKD. CDR3 protein: CATGDSRTGLDEQYF. The CDR3, as DNA: TGTGCCACCGGTGATTCCCGGACAGGGTTGGACGAGCAGTACTTC.